A single TCR beta chain is shown here with its context. This CDR3 contains 17 residues. The germline V gene encodes CDR1 SGHNT and CDR2 YYREEE (reference sequence). Trimming removed 0 bases from V and 3 bases from J, with 16 bases in between. This sample was included in a study of blood T cell repertoires in COVID-19. Overall study: Specimens from acute and convalescent COVID-19 originated in the United States, Italy and Spain. PBMCs, B-cell-depleted T cells, or T cells were the source of the cDNA or gDNA that made up the material.

Sequenced by immunoSEQ multiplex PCR; TCRdb stores in-frame clones only, minus some. The data show about 150,000 clones, with more than 75% seen just once and roughly 4.4% held by the top ten. Sequenced input: peripheral blood. V is TRBV5-4 and J is TRBJ2-1; possible D gene TRBD2, 7 bases. The clonotype was recovered from a human donor in a cohort sampled during active COVID-19. The CDR3: CASSLAMGGPSYNEQFF. The DNA of the CDR3 is TGTGCCAGCAGCTTGGCTATGGGGGGGCCAAGCTACAATGAGCAGTTCTTC.